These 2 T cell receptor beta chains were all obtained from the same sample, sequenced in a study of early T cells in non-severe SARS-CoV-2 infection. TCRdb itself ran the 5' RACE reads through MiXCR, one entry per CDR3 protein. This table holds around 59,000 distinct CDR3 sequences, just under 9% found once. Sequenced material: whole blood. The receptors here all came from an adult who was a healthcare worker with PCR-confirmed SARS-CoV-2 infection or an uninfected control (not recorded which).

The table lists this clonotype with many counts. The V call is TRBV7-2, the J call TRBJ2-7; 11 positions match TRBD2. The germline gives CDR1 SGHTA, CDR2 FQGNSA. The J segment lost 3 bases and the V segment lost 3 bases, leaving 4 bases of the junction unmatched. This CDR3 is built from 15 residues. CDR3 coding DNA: TGTGCCAGCAGCTTGGAGGGACTAGCGGTCTACGAGCAGTACTTC. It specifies CASSLEGLAVYEQYF.

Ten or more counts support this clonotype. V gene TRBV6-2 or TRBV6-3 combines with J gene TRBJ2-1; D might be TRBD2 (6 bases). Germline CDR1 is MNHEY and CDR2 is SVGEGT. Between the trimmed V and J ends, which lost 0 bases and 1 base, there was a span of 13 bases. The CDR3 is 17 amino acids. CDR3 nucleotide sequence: TGTGCCAGCAGTTACTCGATGGTGGAGGGATCCTACAATGAGCAGTTCTTC. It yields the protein CASSYSMVEGSYNEQFF.